This T cell receptor beta chain was retrieved from a study of cytomegalovirus exposure and HLA in healthy donors. Healthy individuals who donated bone marrow served as the donors. This clone was picked up one time. Primers for the PCR totalled 60 Vbeta and 13 Jbeta. Clones were sequenced by immunoSEQ multiplex PCR, and TCRdb holds only the in-frame ones, with some missing. The table lists 210,000 or so clones, around 85% of them singletons. Material for sequencing was PBMCs. The sequence was collected from a girl aged 2 to 9 in good health and CMV-seronegative.

CDR3 sequence reads: CAWSRQRRADTQYF. CDR3 bases: TGTGCCTGGAGTCGTCAGAGGCGCGCAGATACGCAGTATTTT. This sequence joins TRBV30 and TRBJ2-3; D uncertain. The CDR3 totals 14 residues. Per the germline V gene, CDR1 is GTSNPN and CDR2 is SVGIG (reference sequence). V dropped 2 bases and J dropped 4 bases, with 13 bases sitting between them.